These 7 T cell receptor beta chains were all obtained from the same sample, sequenced in a study of T-cell reconstitution after alpha-beta-depleted transplantation in children. As it was prepared, the TCRbeta library received unique molecular identifiers. TCRdb itself ran the PCR reads through MiXCR, one entry per CDR3 protein. The sample gives about 200,000 distinct CDR3 sequences, about 14% of which show up once; approximately 13% is in the top ten. Sequenced material: PBMCs from the stem cell graft donor, taken from the stem cell graft. The origin of the receptors is a human donor who donated a stem cell graft to a child with acute lymphoblastic leukemia.

The rearrangement links TRBV6-1 to TRBJ1-2; 10 bases agree with TRBD1. The CDR3 has 14 amino acids. The V gene end was trimmed by 5 bases and the J gene end by 3 bases; junction bases not matched to a gene: 3. Germline loops: CDR1 MNHNS, CDR2 SASEGT. For the CDR3, the DNA is TGTGCCAGCAGTAGACAGGGGGCTTACTATGGCTACACCTTC. Translation gives CASSRQGAYYGYTF.

This clonotype was detected many times. V usage is TRBV12-3 or TRBV12-4 and J usage is TRBJ1-5; D gene uncertain. The V gene lost 6 bases and the J gene lost 4 bases, with 10 bases spanning the gap. The CDR3 spans 13 residues. The CDR3 is CASSPQWNQPQHF. Here the CDR3 DNA reads TGTGCCAGCAGCCCGCAGTGGAATCAGCCCCAGCATTTT.

Note on this clonotype: Given a much more abundant clone one base away, this may be a read error. The rearrangement joins TRBV7-8 to TRBJ2-7; D possibly corresponds to TRBD1 (6 bases). CDR3 length equals 15 residues. Per germline, CDR1 SGHVS and CDR2 FQNEAQ. For the CDR3, the DNA is TGTGCCAGCAGCTTAGGCCCAGGGGATGGCTACAAGCAGTACTTC. Amino acids: CASSLGPGDGYKQYF.

This clonotype has just a few counts. The chain uses TRBV6-5 and TRBJ1-2; D perhaps matches TRBD1 (5 bases). V was shortened by 4 bases and J by 0 bases, with 9 bases between the two germline ends. CDR1 is MNHEY and CDR2 is SVGAGI in the germline V gene. The length of the CDR3 is 14 residues. The chain's CDR3 is CASSSTVTNYGYTF. CDR3 nucleotide sequence: TGTGCCAGCAGTTCGACAGTAACTAACTATGGCTACACCTTC.

This clonotype was observed a handful of times. The chain links TRBV6-5 to TRBJ2-1, with D possibly TRBD2 on 5 matching bases. The CDR3 is 11 amino acids. V lost 6 bases to trimming and J lost 8 bases, with 8 bases between them. Germline CDR1 MNHEY, CDR2 SVGAGI. The CDR3 here is CASSPGYEQFF. CDR3 sequence (DNA): TGTGCCAGCAGCCCGGGGTATGAGCAGTTCTTC.

This clonotype has a count of ten or more. V and J are TRBV29-1 and TRBJ2-1, with TRBD2 identical over 11 bases. Germline CDR1 SQVTM, CDR2 ANQGSEA. The trim removed 6 bases at V and 7 bases at J, leaving 8 bases unmatched. The CDR3 has 14 residues. CDR3 amino acids: CSVISGRAGNEQFF. The CDR3 DNA reads as TGCAGCGTCATTAGCGGGAGGGCGGGGAATGAGCAGTTCTTC.

This clonotype has ten or more counts. This chain links TRBV10-3 with TRBJ2-3; 10 bases are shared with TRBD2. V lost 4 bases, J lost 3 bases, and 13 bases stayed unmatched. Germline V CDR1 and CDR2: ENHRY, SYGVKD. There are 18 residues in the CDR3. CDR3 coding DNA: TGTGCCATCAGTGTATCGTTAGCGGGAGGCCGGGGGACAGATACGCAGTATTTT. Residues: CAISVSLAGGRGTDTQYF.